This T cell receptor beta chain was captured by sequencing in a study of Graves' ophthalmopathy and Graves' hyperthyroidism. At least ten counts were recorded for this clonotype. Germline V gives CDR1 SNHLY, CDR2 FYNNEI. The CDR3 extends over 15 amino acids. Trimming pared 7 bases from V and 5 bases from J, leaving 20 bases between. The authors amplified TCR beta CDR3 regions, and they did so from RNA transcripts for repertoire sequencing. The first-round RT-PCR employed HTBI primers together with the Qiagen OneStep RT-PCR kit. A multiplex PCR was then performed as the second round. TCRdb re-analysed the multiplex PCR reads in MiXCR, keeping a single row per CDR3 protein. Of hundreds of thousands of distinct CDR3 sequences in the sample, roughly 41% were seen once.

This TCR came from an adult man with Graves' ophthalmopathy. The chain couples TRBV2 to TRBJ2-5; D is perhaps TRBD2 (7 bases). Material for sequencing was peripheral blood. The CDR3 nucleotides read TGTGCCAGCACCGAAGGGGGAGGGGGACTGGAGACCCAGTACTTC. Encoded protein: CASTEGGGGLETQYF.